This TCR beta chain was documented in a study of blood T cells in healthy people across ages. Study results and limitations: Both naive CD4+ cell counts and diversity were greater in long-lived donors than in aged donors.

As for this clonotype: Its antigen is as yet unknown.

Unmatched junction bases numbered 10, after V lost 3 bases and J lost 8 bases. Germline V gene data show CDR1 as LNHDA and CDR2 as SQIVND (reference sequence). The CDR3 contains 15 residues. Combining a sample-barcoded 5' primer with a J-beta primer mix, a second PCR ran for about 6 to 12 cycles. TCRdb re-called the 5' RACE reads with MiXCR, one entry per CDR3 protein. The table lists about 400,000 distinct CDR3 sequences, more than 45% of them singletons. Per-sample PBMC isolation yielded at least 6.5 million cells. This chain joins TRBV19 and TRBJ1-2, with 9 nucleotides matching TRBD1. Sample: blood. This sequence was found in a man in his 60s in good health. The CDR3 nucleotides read TGTGCCAGTAGTATCCTTCGGACAGGGGAAAAAGGCTACACCTTC. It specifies CASSILRTGEKGYTF. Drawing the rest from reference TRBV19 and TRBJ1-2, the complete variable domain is DGGITQSPKYLFRKEGQNVTLSCEQNLNHDAMYWYRQDPGQGLRLIYYSQIVNDFQKGDIAEGYSVSREKKESFPLTVTSAQKNPTAFYLCASSILRTGEKGYTFGSGTRLTVV.